One and the same sample provided the 23 T cell receptor beta chains below, sequenced in a study of PD-L1 blockade in urothelial cancer. The time point: peripheral blood 6 weeks after treatment start. The assay was immunoSEQ multiplex PCR, and TCRdb's table has in-frame clones only and misses some. The sample lists 50,000 or so clones, around 85% occurring once. Sample: PBMCs, taken around atezolizumab (anti-PD-L1) treatment. Receptors were obtained from a man aged 55 to 70 with urothelial cancer.

This clone has just a few counts. J is TRBJ1-2 and V is TRBV7-9; D possibly corresponds to TRBD1 (6 bases). Between the trimmed V and J ends, which lost 5 bases and 0 bases, there was a span of 16 bases. CDR1 SEHNR and CDR2 FQNEAQ come from the germline V gene (reference sequence). CDR3 size: 16 residues. The CDR3 nucleotides are TGTGCCAGCAGCGTTGGGGCGACAGGCTCTAACTATGGCTACACCTTC. It is translated as CASSVGATGSNYGYTF.

The J gene is TRBJ2-1, the V gene TRBV7-2, with D unresolved. Trimming left V 0 bases short and J 3 bases short, with 3 bases between. The CDR3 is 13 amino acids. The germline V gene encodes CDR1 SGHTA and CDR2 FQGNSA. The chain's CDR3 is CASSLARYNEQFF. The CDR3 coding sequence is TGTGCCAGCAGCTTAGCCCGCTACAATGAGCAGTTCTTC.

The rearrangement joins TRBV27 to TRBJ1-5; D is possibly TRBD1 (6 bases). Germline-derived CDR1 and CDR2 are MNHEY and SMNVEV (reference sequence). The CDR3 covers 15 residues. V lost 3 bases, J lost 5 bases, and 14 bases lay in between. The DNA for the CDR3 is TGTGCCAGCAGTTTCTCCGGGACACCTTATCAGCCCCAGCATTTT. Translated, it gives CASSFSGTPYQPQHF.

V is TRBV19 and J is TRBJ2-1; TRBD2 aligns across 8 bases. From germline, CDR1 is LNHDA and CDR2 SQIVND (reference sequence). Trimming took 5 bases from V and 7 from J; bases not matched to a gene: 7. The CDR3 contains 14 residues. CDR3 DNA sequence: TGTGCCAGTAGTCCCGGGACTAGTAGGAATGAGCAGTTCTTC. The encoded protein is CASSPGTSRNEQFF.

The chain links TRBV27 to TRBJ2-1; the match to TRBD1 covers 10 bases. CDR1 is MNHEY, CDR2 SMNVEV, per germline (reference sequence). CDR3 length: 16 residues. V trimming: 8 bases; J trimming: 2 bases; junction bases outside the gene matches: 9. CDR3 DNA: TGTGCCAGCGAAGGGACCGGGACAGGGGCCTACAATGAGCAGTTCTTC. This codes for CASEGTGTGAYNEQFF.

The chain employs TRBV7-8 and TRBJ1-4, with TRBD1 as a possible D gene (5 bases). Germline CDR1 is SGHVS and CDR2 is FQNEAQ. This CDR3 spans 15 amino acids. Trimming removed 6 bases at V and 7 bases at J, with 18 bases between. CDR3 coding DNA: TGTGCCAGCAGGACGGGGGGGATTATCGGTGAAAAACTGTTTTTT. Protein sequence: CASRTGGIIGEKLFF.

This chain joins TRBV2 and TRBJ1-2; TRBD1 is a possible D gene (5 bases). CDR3 length: 13 amino acids. The germline gives CDR1 SNHLY, CDR2 FYNNEI. The germline V and J ends were trimmed by 2 bases and 6 bases, with 10 bases remaining between them. The CDR3 is CASSEIQGHGYTF. The CDR3 DNA is TGTGCCAGCAGTGAAATCCAGGGCCATGGCTACACCTTC. The full variable domain, completed using reference TRBV2 and TRBJ1-2, is EPEVTQTPSHQVTQMGQEVILRCVPISNHLYFYWYRQILGQKVEFLVSFYNNEISEKSEIFDDQFSVERPDGSNFTLKIRSTKLEDSAMYFCASSEIQGHGYTFGSGTRLTVV.

The V gene is TRBV2, the J gene TRBJ2-3; TRBD2 matches at 7 bases. The J segment lost 7 bases and the V segment lost 0 bases, leaving 10 bases of the junction unmatched. In germline, CDR1 is SNHLY, CDR2 FYNNEI. CDR3 length: 16 residues. CDR3 coding DNA: TGTGCCAGCAGTGAAGCGGGGGGGAAATGGTTGAATACGCAGTATTTT. Protein: CASSEAGGKWLNTQYF.

V usage is TRBV5-6 and J usage is TRBJ1-5; no reliable D call. CDR1 is SGHDT and CDR2 is YYEEEE in the germline V gene. This CDR3 is built from 12 residues. Trimming pared 3 bases from V and 3 bases from J, leaving 4 bases between. The CDR3 here is CASSSDNQPQHF. Here the CDR3 DNA reads TGTGCCAGCAGCTCAGACAATCAGCCCCAGCATTTT.

This chain connects TRBV2 to TRBJ2-3; 15 positions match TRBD2. CDR3 length: 20 amino acids. After removal of 4 bases from V and 1 base from J, the junction contained 12 bases not matched to a gene. The germline CDR1 and CDR2 sequences are SNHLY and FYNNEI. The CDR3 bases are TGTGCCAGCAGTGTTCCGGGACTAGCGGGGGGTGATAGGGGCACAGATACGCAGTATTTT. It encodes CASSVPGLAGGDRGTDTQYF.

The V and J genes are TRBV7-3 and TRBJ1-2; TRBD1 matches at 8 bases. CDR1 is SGHTA, CDR2 FQGTGA, per germline. V lost 5 bases to trimming and J lost 3 bases; unmatched junction nucleotides: 8. The length of the CDR3 is 15 residues. CDR3 in DNA: TGTGCCAGCAGCGCCCCAGGGGGCGCCGACTATGGCTACACCTTC. It yields the protein CASSAPGGADYGYTF.

This clone was detected a few times. The CDR3 protein is CASSLHTGELFF. The DNA of the CDR3 is TGTGCCAGCAGCCTTCACACCGGGGAGCTGTTTTTT. The chain carries TRBV6-6 and TRBJ2-2; D gene uncertain. Germline V gives CDR1 MNHNY, CDR2 SVGAGI (reference sequence). V lost 6 bases to trimming and J lost 3 bases, with 5 bases between them. This CDR3 comprises 12 residues.

The J gene is TRBJ2-7, the V gene TRBV5-4; no definite D call. The CDR3 runs to 16 residues. Between the trimmed V and J ends, which lost 6 bases and 7 bases, there was a span of 26 bases. Germline CDR1 is SGHNT and CDR2 is YYREEE (reference sequence). For the CDR3, the DNA is TGTGCCAGCATCTACACCCCGAGGCATATCCTACGAGAGCAGTACTTC. It yields the protein CASIYTPRHILREQYF.

J is TRBJ1-5 and V is TRBV5-8; D remains ambiguous. CDR3 size: 13 residues. The V and J ends lost 0 bases and 4 bases respectively, with 5 bases between them. Germline V CDR1 and CDR2: SGHTS, YDEGEE. This CDR3 is CASSLDMNQPQHF. CDR3 DNA: TGTGCCAGCAGCTTGGACATGAATCAGCCCCAGCATTTT.

The table lists this clone with a few counts. The chain is built from TRBV30 and TRBJ1-6; tentative D call: TRBD1 (6 bases). The V gene's germline CDR1 is GTSNPN and CDR2 SVGIG (reference sequence). The CDR3 totals 12 residues. V dropped 5 bases and J dropped 5 bases, with 7 bases sitting between them. CDR3 protein: CAWGQNNSPLHF. The DNA of the CDR3 is TGTGCCTGGGGACAGAATAATTCACCCCTCCACTTT. Full variable domain (missing parts from reference TRBV30 and TRBJ1-6): SQTIHQWPATLVQPVGSPLSLECTVEGTSNPNLYWYRQAAGRGLQLLFYSVGIGQISSEVPQNLSASRPQDRQFILSSKKLLLSDSGFYLCAWGQNNSPLHFGNGTRLTVT.

This clone was detected only once. This sequence joins TRBV18 and TRBJ2-2, with 9 bases that match TRBD2. From germline, CDR1 is KGHSH and CDR2 LQKENI. Trimming cost V 3 bases and J 1 base; bases outside gene matches: 3. CDR3 length: 16 amino acids. CDR3 loop: CASSPSGGLNTGELFF. The CDR3 DNA is TGTGCCAGCTCACCCAGCGGGGGGCTGAACACCGGGGAGCTGTTTTTT.

In this sample, this clone turned up once. The chain joins TRBV6-6 to TRBJ2-7; D is unclear. V gave up 0 bases and J gave up 6 bases, with 3 bases separating them. The CDR3 length is 11 residues. Per the germline V gene, CDR1 is MNHNY and CDR2 is SVGAGI (reference sequence). CDR3: CASSYSLEQYF. The CDR3 DNA reads TGTGCCAGCAGTTACTCCCTCGAGCAGTACTTC.

J is TRBJ2-1 and V is TRBV27; TRBD2 agrees at 8 bases. The V gene's germline CDR1 is MNHEY and CDR2 SMNVEV (reference sequence). The CDR3 covers 14 residues. V lost 3 bases to trimming and J lost 3 bases; unmatched junction nucleotides: 1. As DNA, the CDR3 is TGTGCCAGCAGTTTGGCGGGGGGCTACAATGAGCAGTTCTTC. The encoded protein is CASSLAGGYNEQFF.

V and J are TRBV5-6 and TRBJ2-2; D not certain. Trimming cost V 4 bases and J 1 base, with 11 bases left between them. Looked up from germline, CDR1 is SGHDT and CDR2 is YYEEEE. CDR3 length equals 15 residues. CDR3 amino acids: CASSNLHRNTGELFF. The CDR3 region has the DNA TGTGCCAGCAGCAATTTACACAGGAACACCGGGGAGCTGTTTTTT.

The chain links TRBV9 to TRBJ2-1; TRBD1 agrees at 9 bases. This CDR3 is built from 17 residues. The germline V gene has CDR1 SGDLS and CDR2 YYNGEE. With V trimmed by 3 bases and J by 2 bases, 9 bases remained unmatched. The CDR3 sequence: CASSAPGQGKTYNEQFF. Here the CDR3 DNA reads TGTGCCAGCAGCGCCCCGGGACAGGGAAAAACCTACAATGAGCAGTTCTTC.

The chain is built from TRBV19 and TRBJ2-1; 8 bases fit TRBD1. The CDR3 totals 13 residues. CDR1 and CDR2 (germline): LNHDA, SQIVND (reference sequence). V trimming: 3 bases; J trimming: 10 bases; junction bases outside the gene matches: 5. In nucleotides, the CDR3 is TGTGCCAGTAGTATGGTTGGGGACAGGGAGCAGTTCTTC. Translation: CASSMVGDREQFF.

The chain combines TRBV2 with TRBJ1-2, with a possible D match to TRBD1 (6 bases). Trimming stripped 7 bases from V and 6 bases from J, with 18 bases between. Germline-derived CDR1 and CDR2 are SNHLY and FYNNEI. The CDR3 extends over 14 amino acids. In nucleotides, the CDR3 is TGTGCCAGCACTAAGGGGGAGAATCGGGATGGCTACACCTTC. This gives the protein CASTKGENRDGYTF.

In DNA, the CDR3 is TGTGCCAGCAGCCCCCAGGGCAGGTTCGCCGGGGAGCTGTTTTTT. This sequence encodes CASSPQGRFAGELFF. This rearrangement joins TRBV7-2 to TRBJ2-2; D perhaps matches TRBD1 (5 bases). This CDR3 is built from 15 residues. CDR1 is SGHTA and CDR2 is FQGNSA in the germline V gene. Deletions cut 5 bases from V and 6 bases from J, with 16 bases between.